The clone carrying this T cell receptor beta chain was recorded a few times. Antigen: not known. The data are from a study of molecular identifiers for immune sequencing clone quantification. Study details: The replicates split RNA from approximately 20,000 or 100,000 naive CD8 cells five ways and sequenced four. Study-wide findings and caveats: The study found clones above 20 RNA copies held over 98% of effector molecules and under 1% in naive cells.

It was from around 20,000 to 1,000,000 sorted cells, with 10%, 30% or 50% RNA, that naive CD8 libraries came. Previously published methods and listed TCR primers were used for the bulk TCR libraries. Via MiXCR, TCRdb re-called the PCR reads, giving one row per CDR3 protein. The data contain more than 450,000 distinct CDR3 sequences, about 22% of them singletons. The CDR3 extends over 15 amino acids. Germline assignment: CDR1 ENHRY and CDR2 SYGVKD. Trimming removed 5 bases from V and 2 bases from J, with 13 bases in between. The chain combines TRBV10-3 with TRBJ2-1; possibly TRBD2 for D (6 bases). Material: naive CD8+ T cells from blood, with Jurkat cell RNA spiked in. Subset in this sample: FACS-sorted CD8+CD4-CCR7+CD45RA+ naive T cells. The clonotype was recovered from a human donor in good health. Some libraries in this study had Jurkat cell RNA spiked in. The CDR3 nucleotides are TGTGCCATCAGTTTCACCGGGAGCACCTACAATGAGCAGTTCTTC. Translated, it gives CAISFTGSTYNEQFF.